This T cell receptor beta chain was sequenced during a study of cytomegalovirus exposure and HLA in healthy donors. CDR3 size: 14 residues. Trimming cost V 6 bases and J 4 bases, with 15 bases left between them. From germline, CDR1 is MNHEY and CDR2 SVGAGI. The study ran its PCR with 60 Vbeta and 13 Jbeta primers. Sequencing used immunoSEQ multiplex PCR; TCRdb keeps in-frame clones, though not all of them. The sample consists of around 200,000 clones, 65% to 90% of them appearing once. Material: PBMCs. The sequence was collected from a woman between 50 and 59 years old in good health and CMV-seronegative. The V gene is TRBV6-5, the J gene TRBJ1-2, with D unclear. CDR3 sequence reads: CASRVQEGVYGYTF. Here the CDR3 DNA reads TGTGCCAGCAGGGTCCAGGAGGGTGTCTATGGCTACACCTTC.